This record looks at one TCR beta chain sequence and its context. What this receptor recognizes is not known. Base qualities are not at hand, and no much larger clone is one base apart. Whole blood was collected in K2EDTA tubes by collaborating institutions according to the institutions' own protocols. For TCRbeta analysis, collaborators shipped samples in one of three forms: frozen whole blood, isolated PBMCs, or DNA extracted from either of those sample types. This record belongs to a study of blood T cell repertoires in COVID-19 (dated by TCRdb to about 2020). Concerning the study at large: The collaborator samples originated in the United States, Italy and Spain and spanned the acute and convalescent phases of COVID-19. The prospective study material was composed of cDNA or gDNA derived from T cells, B-cell-depleted T cells, or PBMCs. The dataset comprised deeply sampled blood TCRbeta repertoires from subjects exposed to, actively infected with, or recovered from COVID-19. The repertoires were released in a freely available public database intended as a resource for research on the immune response to SARS-CoV-2. Samples were obtained from the ongoing ImmuneRACE study (first 160 participants) and from approximately 1,200 subjects provided by 6 global collaborators. Nearly every sample came with metadata listing a de-identified subject ID, COVID-19 status, age in years and sex. Where HLA class I and class II types were available, the types were taken from metadata supplied by the sample provider, not from assay-based typing.

The investigation overall reported the following: Clinical and demographic metadata were provided uncurated, with the amount varying by source and participant.

The immunoSEQ Assay, a bias-controlled multiplex PCR, was used to amplify TCRbeta CDR3 regions from genomic DNA. The study's processing was this. The number of nucleated cells in each sample was estimated from the amplification of reference gene primers within the assay. To quantify the absolute abundance of each unique TCRbeta CDR3 rearrangement, sequence reads were collapsed and filtered. For each sample, productive Simpson clonality was calculated by taking the square root of Simpson's diversity index across productive rearrangements. TCRdb re-hosts the immuneACCESS table, in-frame sequences only. Its copies lack some clones; in the studies checked, an unresolved V gene accounts for under half of them, and the cause for the rest is not known. The V and J calls and clone size are taken from that table; D and trimming were inferred from the DNA. Here the sample has around 270,000 clones; 85% to 90% occur a single time. Of the sample, about 4.6% falls within the top ten clones.

V and J are trimmed by 4 bases and 6 bases, and the gene matches miss 7 bases of the junction. The germline V gene supplies CDR1 MNHEY and CDR2 SVGEGT. The CDR3 runs 15 amino acids, cysteine and phenylalanine included. The entry retains the CDR3 DNA only, 45 bases that are in frame from base 1. This receptor was identified in a middle-aged man with acute or convalescent COVID-19. Recombination joined TRBV6-2 or TRBV6-3 with TRBJ1-5, with 9 junctional bases fitting TRBD1. Specimen: peripheral blood. The encoded CDR3 is CASSSSGTGIQPQHF. The DNA sequence is given as TGTGCCAGCAGTTCCTCAGGGACAGGGATTCAGCCCCAGCATTTT.